The clone carrying this T cell receptor beta chain was observed a handful of times. The sample carries other DNA sequences with the same CDR3. In the study's own analysis: Amplification of reference gene primers was used by the study to estimate nucleated cell counts. Clones were read by immunoSEQ multiplex PCR, and TCRdb kept only the in-frame ones, dropping some. That table gives V, J and clone size, and the DNA gave D and trimming. This sample has about 130,000 clones, with approximately 77% found just once. The V gene lost 0 bases and the J gene lost 5 bases, with 17 bases spanning the gap. Germline loops: CDR1 SGHRS, CDR2 YFSETQ. The CDR3 runs 16 residues. The record originates from a study of blood T cell repertoires in COVID-19. Study-wide background: COVID-19 samples from acute and convalescent phases originated in the United States, Italy and Spain. Nucleic acid was either cDNA or gDNA, and it came from T cells, B-cell-depleted T cells, or PBMCs.

The sequencing input was peripheral blood. This chain links TRBV5-1 with TRBJ2-5, with TRBD1 as a possible D gene (6 bases). The receptor was derived from an elderly man with acute or convalescent COVID-19. CDR3 bases: TGCGCCAGCAGCTTGGCCCCGGCAGGGGCTGGGGAGACCCAGTACTTC. It specifies CASSLAPAGAGETQYF.